These 22 T cell receptor beta chains share one sample of origin, sequenced in a study of blood T cell repertoires in COVID-19. This table comes from immunoSEQ multiplex PCR, and its TCRdb copy is limited to in-frame clones, with some not included. Of around 140,000 clones listed, around 84% are singletons. The sample consisted of peripheral blood. These receptors came from a man between 60 and 75 years old with active or convalescent COVID-19.

This chain uses TRBV7-8 with TRBJ2-1; no clear D. The CDR3 covers 13 residues. CDR1 SGHVS and CDR2 FQNEAQ come from the germline V gene. The V end lost 5 bases, the J end lost 1 base, and 6 bases lay between the germline ends. The CDR3 DNA reads TGTGCCAGCAGCCCCCAGTCCTACAATGAGCAGTTCTTC. Amino acids: CASSPQSYNEQFF.

The chain uses TRBV25-1 and TRBJ1-1; 10 nucleotides line up with TRBD1. J lost 1 base, V lost 4 bases, and 9 bases had no gene match. The CDR3 consists of 17 residues. Germline V lookup: CDR1 MGHDK, CDR2 SYGVNS. CDR3 DNA: TGTGCCAGCAGTGGACGTCCCGGGACAGGGGCGAACACTGAAGCTTTCTTT. It yields the protein CASSGRPGTGANTEAFF.

This chain connects TRBV6-5 to TRBJ1-2; D uncertain. The ends were cut back, 6 bases at V and 2 bases at J, with 13 bases in the middle. The germline V gene encodes CDR1 MNHEY and CDR2 SVGAGI. The CDR3 contains 14 residues. This CDR3 is CASSRGGGNYGYTF. CDR3 bases: TGTGCCAGCAGCCGAGGAGGAGGGAACTATGGCTACACCTTC.

This clone appeared a single time. The chain is built from TRBV23-1 and TRBJ2-5, with D possibly TRBD2 on 5 matching bases. TRBV23-1 is identified as an open reading frame with a role that is uncertain. Trimming took off 0 bases at V and 5 bases at J, with 19 bases between the two ends. CDR3 length equals 17 residues. The CDR3 nucleotides read TGCGCCAGCAGTCAATCGAGCCGTGAGGACTTGGGGGAGACCCAGTACTTC. This codes for CASSQSSREDLGETQYF.

V usage is TRBV4-3 and J usage is TRBJ2-2; possibly TRBD1 for D (5 bases). There are 15 residues in the CDR3. Trimming removed 1 base at V and 7 bases at J, with 13 bases between. Germline loops: CDR1 LGHNA, CDR2 YSLEER. For the CDR3, the DNA is TGCGCCAGCAGCCAAGGTCGCAGGGATGGCGGGGAGCTGTTTTTT. Amino acids: CASSQGRRDGGELFF.

The chain uses TRBV7-9 and TRBJ2-2; the match to TRBD2 covers 13 bases. CDR3 length equals 15 residues. The J segment lost 6 bases and the V segment lost 7 bases, leaving 5 bases of the junction unmatched. Per the germline V gene, CDR1 is SEHNR and CDR2 is FQNEAQ (reference sequence). The CDR3 loop reads CASIRTSGGPGELFF. The CDR3 DNA reads as TGTGCCAGCATCCGGACTAGCGGGGGCCCCGGGGAGCTGTTTTTT.

This chain connects TRBV6-2 or TRBV6-3 to TRBJ2-7; 7 nucleotides line up with TRBD2. Trimming cost V 0 bases and J 3 bases; bases outside gene matches: 17. The CDR3 is 19 residues long. CDR1 MNHEY and CDR2 SVGEGT come from the germline V gene. The CDR3, as DNA: TGTGCCAGCAGTTACTCGAGGGGCCGAAATCGGGAGGCTGGCTACGAGCAGTACGTC. This codes for CASSYSRGRNREAGYEQYV.

The rearrangement joins TRBV13 to TRBJ2-7; D call uncertain. The germline CDR1 and CDR2 sequences are PRHDT and FYEKMQ (reference sequence). The ends were cut back, 5 bases at V and 5 bases at J, with 16 bases in the middle. CDR3 length: 14 residues. In DNA, the CDR3 is TGTGCCAGCAGCGACACTCGGCTCCCCGACGAGCAGTACTTC. Translating gives CASSDTRLPDEQYF.

The chain is built from TRBV7-2 and TRBJ1-3; TRBD1 agrees at 7 bases. The CDR3 has 16 residues. The V gene's germline CDR1 is SGHTA and CDR2 FQGNSA. V lost 1 base to trimming and J lost 4 bases; unmatched junction nucleotides: 7. The CDR3: CASSLVTLTGGNTIYF. The CDR3, as DNA: TGTGCCAGCAGCTTAGTTACCTTGACAGGGGGAAACACCATATATTTT.

The CDR3 protein is CASSTRLAGGYEQYF. The DNA for the CDR3 is TGCGCCAGCAGCACTCGACTAGCGGGGGGGTACGAGCAGTACTTC. The chain couples TRBV4-3 to TRBJ2-7; 14 bases match TRBD2. The CDR3 is 15 residues long. The trim removed 5 bases at V and 4 bases at J, leaving 4 bases unmatched. Per germline, CDR1 LGHNA and CDR2 YSLEER.

The CDR3 sequence: CASTVVVQGAGNTIYF. CDR3 DNA sequence: TGTGCCAGTACCGTAGTAGTACAGGGGGCTGGAAACACCATATATTTT. The chain has TRBV19 and TRBJ1-3, with 8 bases fitting TRBD1. Trimming at V came to 7 bases and at J to 2 bases, leaving 10 bases not matched to a gene. Germline CDR1 is LNHDA and CDR2 is SQIVND (reference sequence). The CDR3 has 16 amino acids. The entire variable domain, with the rest obtained from reference TRBV19 and TRBJ1-3, is as follows: DGGITQSPKYLFRKEGQNVTLSCEQNLNHDAMYWYRQDPGQGLRLIYYSQIVNDFQKGDIAEGYSVSREKKESFPLTVTSAQKNPTAFYLCASTVVVQGAGNTIYFGEGSWLTVV.

The chain links TRBV7-2 to TRBJ1-1, with a tentative D call TRBD1 (5 bases). Between the trimmed V and J ends, which lost 5 bases and 0 bases, there was a span of 16 bases. The CDR3 loop spans 16 amino acids. Germline V gives CDR1 SGHTA, CDR2 FQGNSA. The CDR3 protein is CASSPSWAGMNTEAFF. DNA for the CDR3: TGTGCCAGCAGCCCCTCCTGGGCAGGGATGAACACTGAAGCTTTCTTT. The full variable domain, its missing parts supplied by reference TRBV7-2 and TRBJ1-1, is GAGVSQSPSNKVTEKGKDVELRCDPISGHTALYWYRQSLGQGLEFLIYFQGNSAPDKSGLPSDRFSAERTGGSVSTLTIQRTQQEDSAVYLCASSPSWAGMNTEAFFGQGTRLTVV.

The table lists this clone with a count of one. The chain is built from TRBV6-2 or TRBV6-3 and TRBJ2-1; 7 positions agree with TRBD1. Per germline, CDR1 MNHEY and CDR2 SVGEGT. The trim removed 4 bases at V and 4 bases at J, leaving 10 bases unmatched. The CDR3 has 16 amino acids. The DNA of the CDR3 is TGTGCCAGCAGTTTGGGACAGCTGTCCGTTTACAATGAGCAGTTCTTC. Translated: CASSLGQLSVYNEQFF.

The V call is TRBV9, the J call TRBJ2-2, with 10 bases identical to TRBD2. The CDR3 spans 16 residues. Per germline, CDR1 SGDLS and CDR2 YYNGEE. After removal of 4 bases from V and 7 bases from J, the junction contained 10 bases not matched to a gene. The CDR3 DNA sequence: TGTGCCAGCAGCCCGTCGCCTAGCGGGGGTCACGGGGAGCTGTTTTTT. As protein: CASSPSPSGGHGELFF.

This clone has a single count. This sequence joins TRBV6-5 and TRBJ1-2; 7 nucleotides match TRBD1. The CDR3 covers 15 residues. V dropped 4 bases and J dropped 1; count of bases not matched to a gene: 6. Germline CDR1 MNHEY, CDR2 SVGAGI. The CDR3 DNA follows: TGTGCCAGCAGTTTAGGCCGACAGGGTAACTATGGCTACACCTTC. It yields the protein CASSLGRQGNYGYTF.

The chain links TRBV27 to TRBJ1-5; 8 bases align to TRBD1. This CDR3 is 15 amino acids long. The germline gives CDR1 MNHEY, CDR2 SMNVEV (reference sequence). The J segment lost 6 bases and the V segment lost 7 bases, leaving 11 bases of the junction unmatched. The CDR3 spells CASNPGTGIGQPQHF. In nucleotides, the CDR3 is TGTGCCAGCAATCCCGGGACAGGAATAGGTCAGCCCCAGCATTTT.

V and J are TRBV25-1 and TRBJ1-5; maybe TRBD1 (6 bases). The germline V and J ends were trimmed by 6 bases and 3 bases, with 9 bases remaining between them. Germline-derived CDR1 and CDR2 are MGHDK and SYGVNS. CDR3 length: 13 amino acids. In nucleotides, the CDR3 is TGTGCCAGCAGGGGACACCCCAATCAGCCCCAGCATTTT. Translated: CASRGHPNQPQHF. The complete variable domain, with remaining parts taken from reference TRBV25-1 and TRBJ1-5, reads EADIYQTPRYLVIGTGKKITLECSQTMGHDKMYWYQQDPGMELHLIHYSYGVNSTEKGDLSSESTVSRIRTEHFPLTLESARPSHTSQYLCASRGHPNQPQHFGDGTRLSIL.

The V and J genes are TRBV6-2 or TRBV6-3 and TRBJ1-3; D call uncertain. V lost 5 bases, J lost 4 bases, and 27 bases lay in between. Germline loops: CDR1 MNHEY, CDR2 SVGEGT. The CDR3 sequence is 19 residues long. DNA of the CDR3: TGTGCCAGCAGTAGGTCAGACAAAGAACTTATCACCATCGGAAACACCATATATTTT. Translating gives CASSRSDKELITIGNTIYF.

CDR3 DNA sequence: TGTGCCAGCAGCGTAAGTCGACTGTACACCGGGGAGCTGTTTTTT. Encoded protein: CASSVSRLYTGELFF. This sequence joins TRBV9 and TRBJ2-2; no clear D. The germline CDR1 and CDR2 sequences are SGDLS and YYNGEE. The CDR3 is 15 residues long. With 1 base removed from V and 3 bases from J, the gap between germline ends came to 10 bases.

The chain carries TRBV19 and TRBJ1-1, with a tentative D call TRBD1 (6 bases). CDR1 is LNHDA, CDR2 SQIVND, per germline (reference sequence). The CDR3 consists of 16 residues. The V gene lost 7 bases and the J gene lost 1 base, with 19 bases spanning the gap. CDR3 sequence (DNA): TGTGCCAGTATCCCCATAACCCGGACAGAGAACACTGAAGCTTTCTTT. The encoded protein is CASIPITRTENTEAFF.

The chain recombines TRBV4-3 with TRBJ1-4; D is uncertain. Germline V gene lookup returns CDR1 LGHNA and CDR2 YSLEER. CDR3 length: 16 amino acids. V lost 1 base and J 4 bases, leaving 13 bases between the germline ends. The CDR3 DNA follows: TGCGCCAGCAGCCAAGGTACCTCAGGCTATAATGAAAAACTGTTTTTT. It encodes CASSQGTSGYNEKLFF.

The chain employs TRBV7-2 and TRBJ2-2; 7 bases align to TRBD2. Germline V gene sequence: CDR1 SGHTA, CDR2 FQGNSA. This CDR3 is built from 17 residues. J lost 0 bases, V lost 4 bases, and 8 bases had no gene match. The DNA for the CDR3 is TGTGCCAGCAGCTCGCGACCTAGCGGAACGAACACCGGGGAGCTGTTTTTT. Protein sequence: CASSSRPSGTNTGELFF. Drawing the rest from reference TRBV7-2 and TRBJ2-2, the complete variable domain is GAGVSQSPSNKVTEKGKDVELRCDPISGHTALYWYRQSLGQGLEFLIYFQGNSAPDKSGLPSDRFSAERTGGSVSTLTIQRTQQEDSAVYLCASSSRPSGTNTGELFFGEGSRLTVL.